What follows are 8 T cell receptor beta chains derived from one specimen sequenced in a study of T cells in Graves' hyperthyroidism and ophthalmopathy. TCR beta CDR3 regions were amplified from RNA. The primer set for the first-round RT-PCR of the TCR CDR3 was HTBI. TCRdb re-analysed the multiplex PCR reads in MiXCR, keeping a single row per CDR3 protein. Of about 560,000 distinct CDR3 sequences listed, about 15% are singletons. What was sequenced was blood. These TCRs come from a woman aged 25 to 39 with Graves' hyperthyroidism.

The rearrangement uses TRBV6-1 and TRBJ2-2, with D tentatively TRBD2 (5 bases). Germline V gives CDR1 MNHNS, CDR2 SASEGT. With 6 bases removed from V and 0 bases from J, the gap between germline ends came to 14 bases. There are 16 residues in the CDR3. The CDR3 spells CASRKRRETNTGELFF. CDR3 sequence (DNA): TGTGCCAGCAGGAAACGACGGGAAACGAACACCGGGGAGCTGTTTTTT.

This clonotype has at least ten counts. The CDR3 loop reads CSQLGHTAPYEQYF. The CDR3 nucleotides are TGCAGTCAATTAGGACATACGGCACCCTACGAGCAGTACTTC. This chain links TRBV20-1 with TRBJ2-7, with a weak D call TRBD1 (5 bases). From germline, CDR1 is DFQATT and CDR2 SNEGSKA (reference sequence). The CDR3 runs to 14 residues. V was shortened by 8 bases and J by 2 bases, with 19 bases between the two germline ends.

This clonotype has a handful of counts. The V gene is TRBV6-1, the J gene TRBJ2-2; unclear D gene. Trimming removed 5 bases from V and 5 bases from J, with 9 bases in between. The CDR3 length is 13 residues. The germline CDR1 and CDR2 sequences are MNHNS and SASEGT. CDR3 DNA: TGTGCCAGCAGTCAACAGATTACCGGGGAGCTGTTTTTT. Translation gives CASSQQITGELFF.

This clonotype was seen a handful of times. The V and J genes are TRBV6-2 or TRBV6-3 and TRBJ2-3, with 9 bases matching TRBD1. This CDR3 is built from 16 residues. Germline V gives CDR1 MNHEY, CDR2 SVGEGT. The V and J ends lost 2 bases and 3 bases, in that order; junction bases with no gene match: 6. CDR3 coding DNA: TGTGCCAGCAGTTACCGGGCCGGGACAGGGACAGATACGCAGTATTTT. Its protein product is CASSYRAGTGTDTQYF.

The CDR3 DNA reads as TGTGCCAGCAGCCGAGGGACGACAGGGGGCCGGGTCGAGCAGTACTTC. Protein product: CASSRGTTGGRVEQYF. This chain joins TRBV6-1 and TRBJ2-7, with 10 bases identical to TRBD1. V lost 6 bases and J lost 6; bases outside the gene matches: 14. CDR3 length: 16 amino acids. Per germline, CDR1 MNHNS and CDR2 SASEGT.

The CDR3 loop reads CASSATGGVVGYTF. CDR3 nucleotide sequence: TGCGCCAGCAGCGCTACAGGGGGAGTTGTTGGCTACACCTTC. This sequence joins TRBV5-1 and TRBJ1-2, with TRBD1 matching 8 bases. V shed 4 bases, J shed 7 bases, and the junction held 9 bases outside the gene matches. The CDR3 is 14 amino acids. The germline gives CDR1 SGHRS, CDR2 YFSETQ.

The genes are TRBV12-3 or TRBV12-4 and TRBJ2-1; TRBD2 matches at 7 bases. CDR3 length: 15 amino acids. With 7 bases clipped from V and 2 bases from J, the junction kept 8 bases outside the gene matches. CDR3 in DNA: TGTGCCAGCATGGGAGGGAGGCGCGCCTACAATGAGCAGTTCTTC. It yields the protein CASMGGRRAYNEQFF.

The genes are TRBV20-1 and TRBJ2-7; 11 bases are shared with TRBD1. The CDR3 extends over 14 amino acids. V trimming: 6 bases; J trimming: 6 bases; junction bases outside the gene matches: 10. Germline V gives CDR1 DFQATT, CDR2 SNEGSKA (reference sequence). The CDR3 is CSATRRTGGSEQYF. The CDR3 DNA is TGCAGTGCCACCCGCCGGACAGGGGGCTCCGAGCAGTACTTC.